The clone carrying this T cell receptor (beta chain) is medium-sized. This entry comes from a study of shared clonotypes between healthy human individuals. Germline CDR1 reads MDHEN; CDR2 reads SYDVKM. This CDR3 contains 14 residues. With V trimmed by 7 bases and J by 3 bases, 7 bases remained unmatched. Sequenced by immunoSEQ multiplex PCR; TCRdb stores in-frame clones only, minus some. The sample consists of some 690,000 clones, about 92% of them appearing once. This clonotype was sampled from a man aged 18 to 29 in good health. Some clones in this sample may be carry-over from other donors' samples. Sequenced: memory CD8+ T cells from PBMCs. Subset noted: CD45RO+ cells pooled with CCR7-negative TemRA cells. This chain joins TRBV28 and TRBJ2-3; TRBD2 aligns across 7 bases. CDR3 in DNA: TGTGCCAGCAATAAAGGGACTAAAACAGATACGCAGTATTTT. Translation gives CASNKGTKTDTQYF.